Listed below are T cell receptor beta chains from one sample, sequenced in a study of shared clonotypes between healthy human individuals. The protocol was immunoSEQ multiplex PCR, while the TCRdb copy is restricted to in-frame clones and leaves out a portion. This sample has a few hundred thousand clones; 97% occur once, and the top ten carry approximately 0.057%. Specimen: naive CD4+ T cells sorted from blood. All receptors come from a woman in her 30s in good health. CDR3s leave out the opening cysteine and the closing phenylalanine or tryptophan. The order of the fields is J gene, V gene, CDR3 length, D gene, CDR3 protein. D genes are given only for firm matches.

>TRBJ2-1|TRBV25-1|14|TRBD2
ASSAHHRGGVYEQF
>TRBJ1-5|TRBV18|11|NA
ASSPGSNQPQH
>TRBJ2-5|TRBV10-2|13|TRBD2
ASSEGQGGIETQY
>TRBJ2-2|TRBV6-1|12|NA
ASCPLWDTGELF
>TRBJ2-5|TRBV20-1|9|NA
SASRVETQY
>TRBJ2-5|TRBV5-1|15|TRBD2
ASSLGKLLADQETQY
>TRBJ1-2|TRBV14|13|NA
ASSPLGVANYGYT
>TRBJ1-5|TRBV19|14|TRBD1
ASNGGTGIKNQPQH
>TRBJ2-6|TRBV27|12|NA
ASRPLSGANVLT
>TRBJ2-4|TRBV4-1|15|TRBD2
ASSRSFGAGVVYIQY
>TRBJ1-2|TRBV5-6|10|NA
ASTRELTGYT
>TRBJ2-5|TRBV5-1|12|NA
ASSLATQQETQY
>TRBJ2-2|TRBV2|14|NA
ASRAPGSGVTGELF
>TRBJ1-1|TRBV2|10|NA
ASRWVSTEAF
>TRBJ2-3|TRBV19|12|NA
ASSSLATTDTQY
>TRBJ2-3|TRBV10-3|12|NA
AIKDVFSTDTQY
>TRBJ2-7|TRBV28|12|NA
ASSFPGSWNEQY
>TRBJ1-3|TRBV28|12|TRBD1
ASSLGQGADTIY
>TRBJ2-1|TRBV28|13|NA
ASSLAALGINEQF
>TRBJ1-2|TRBV28|13|NA
ASSLKAAGAYGYT
>TRBJ2-2|TRBV5-1|15|TRBD1
ASSSPGTGVVTGELF
>TRBJ1-4|TRBV19|13|TRBD1
ASSTRTGVREKLF
>TRBJ2-3|TRBV6-4|13|NA
ASSGQLAPPDTQY
>TRBJ2-7|TRBV5-6|12|TRBD2
ASSLKLAGAEQY
>TRBJ1-1|TRBV28|13|NA
ASSVSGVGGTEAF
>TRBJ2-7|TRBV28|10|NA
ASSPIRSEQY
>TRBJ1-2|TRBV28|10|NA
ASSKISYGYT
>TRBJ2-3|TRBV5-1|13|NA
ASSPGGRSTDTQY
>TRBJ2-7|TRBV28|13|NA
ASSLLDYRSYEQY
>TRBJ2-1|TRBV7-9|13|NA
ASSLAGGRFNEQF
>TRBJ2-7|TRBV6-5|10|NA
ASSSFSYEQY
>TRBJ2-7|TRBV21-1|13|NA
ASSKAASGNYEQY
>TRBJ2-7|TRBV19|14|NA
ASSIVGRERSYEQY
>TRBJ2-7|TRBV5-1|12|TRBD1
ASTATQQGAEQY
>TRBJ2-2|TRBV5-1|13|NA
ASSLAGGGTGELF
>TRBJ1-2|TRBV27|15|NA
ASSPSASLHPYYGYT
>TRBJ2-2|TRBV10-1|10|NA
ASSRSTGELF
>TRBJ2-7|TRBV5-4|12|TRBD1
ASSPQGVSYEQY
>TRBJ1-1|TRBV2|11|NA
ASYRGQPGEAF
>TRBJ2-5|TRBV15|16|TRBD2
ATSRGGLAGGGQETQY
>TRBJ2-7|TRBV5-5|10|NA
ASSLEWGEQY
>TRBJ2-3|TRBV27|15|NA
ASSLPTGNFRPDTQY